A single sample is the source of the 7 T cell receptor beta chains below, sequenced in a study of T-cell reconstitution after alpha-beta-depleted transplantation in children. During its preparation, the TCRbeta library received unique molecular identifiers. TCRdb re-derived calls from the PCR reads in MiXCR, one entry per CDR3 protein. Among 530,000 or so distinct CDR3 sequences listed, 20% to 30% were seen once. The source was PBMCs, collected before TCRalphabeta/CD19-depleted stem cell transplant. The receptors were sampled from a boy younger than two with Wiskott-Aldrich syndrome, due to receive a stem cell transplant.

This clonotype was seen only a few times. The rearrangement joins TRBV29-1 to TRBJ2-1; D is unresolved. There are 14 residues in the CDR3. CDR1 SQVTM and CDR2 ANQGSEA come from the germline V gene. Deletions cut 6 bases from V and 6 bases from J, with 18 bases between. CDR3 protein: CSVPRWTRSNEQFF. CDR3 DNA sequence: TGCAGCGTACCCCGTTGGACGCGCTCCAATGAGCAGTTCTTC.

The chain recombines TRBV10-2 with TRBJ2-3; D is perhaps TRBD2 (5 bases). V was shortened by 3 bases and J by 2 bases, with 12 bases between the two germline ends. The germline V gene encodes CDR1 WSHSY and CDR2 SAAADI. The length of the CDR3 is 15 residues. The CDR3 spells CASSDTTNNTDTQYF. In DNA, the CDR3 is TGCGCCAGCAGTGACACGACTAATAACACAGATACGCAGTATTTT.

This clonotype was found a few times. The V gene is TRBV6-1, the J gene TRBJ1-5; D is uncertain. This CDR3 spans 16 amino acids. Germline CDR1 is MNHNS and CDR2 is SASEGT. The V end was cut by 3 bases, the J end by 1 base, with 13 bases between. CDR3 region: CASSEPWGGSNQPQHF. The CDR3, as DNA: TGTGCCAGCAGTGAGCCATGGGGTGGAAGCAATCAGCCCCAGCATTTT.

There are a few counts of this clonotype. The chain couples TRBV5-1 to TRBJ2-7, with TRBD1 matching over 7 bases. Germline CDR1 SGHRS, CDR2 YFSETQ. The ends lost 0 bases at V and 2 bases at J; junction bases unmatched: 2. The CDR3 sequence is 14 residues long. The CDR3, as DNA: TGCGCCAGCAGCTTGGACCAGGGGGCCTACGAGCAGTACTTC. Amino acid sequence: CASSLDQGAYEQYF.

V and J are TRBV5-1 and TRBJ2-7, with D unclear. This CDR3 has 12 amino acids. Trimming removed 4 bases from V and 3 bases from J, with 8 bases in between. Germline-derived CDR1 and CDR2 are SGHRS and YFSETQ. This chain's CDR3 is CASSDSSYEQYF. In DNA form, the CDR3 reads TGCGCCAGCAGCGACTCTAGCTACGAGCAGTACTTC.

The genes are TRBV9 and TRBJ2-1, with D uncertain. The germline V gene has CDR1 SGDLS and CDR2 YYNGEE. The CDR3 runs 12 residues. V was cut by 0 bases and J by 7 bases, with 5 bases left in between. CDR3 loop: CASSVGRNEQFF. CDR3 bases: TGTGCCAGCAGCGTAGGTAGAAATGAGCAGTTCTTC. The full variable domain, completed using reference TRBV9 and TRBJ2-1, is DSGVTQTPKHLITATGQRVTLRCSPRSGDLSVYWYQQSLDQGLQFLIQYYNGEERAKGNILERFSAQQFPDLHSELNLSSLELGDSALYFCASSVGRNEQFFGPGTRLTVL.

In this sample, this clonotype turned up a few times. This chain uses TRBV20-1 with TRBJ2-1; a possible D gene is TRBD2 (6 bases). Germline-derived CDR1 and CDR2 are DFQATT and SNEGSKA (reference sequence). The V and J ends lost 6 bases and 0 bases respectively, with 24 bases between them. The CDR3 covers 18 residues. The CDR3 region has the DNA TGCAGTGCCAGGAGGAAGAGCAGGGACTCCAGCTCCTACAATGAGCAGTTCTTC. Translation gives CSARRKSRDSSSYNEQFF.